This T cell receptor (beta chain) was documented in a study of Tregs in tolerant kidney transplant recipients. Unstimulated Tregs (CD4+CD25+CD127-) and CD4+CD25- non-Tregs were sorted from PBMCs. Produced via immunoSEQ multiplex PCR; TCRdb's table is partial and in-frame only. The data show nearly 95,000 clones, over 85% seen once. The CDR3 consists of 13 residues. V lost 0 bases and J 6 bases, leaving 8 bases between the germline ends. The germline gives CDR1 SGDLS, CDR2 YYNGEE. Study-wide results and limits: Findings come from small patient numbers and require larger validation. Tregs expanded with activated donor B cells seemed most donor-specific.

Worth noting for this clone: Antigen specificity is unknown.

Material: CD4+ T cells from blood, obtained before the transplant. The sequence came from a human donor who received a combined kidney and bone marrow transplant. The chain has TRBV9 and TRBJ2-3; no reliable D call. Written as DNA, the CDR3 is TGTGCCAGCAGCGTAGGTCCCGGGGATACGCAGTATTTT. It is translated as CASSVGPGDTQYF.